This entry features one TCR beta chain sequence. These data come from a study of OX40 agonist ivuxolimab in advanced cancers. Germline assignment: CDR1 MDHEN and CDR2 SYDVKM. CDR3 length: 18 residues. The trim removed 5 bases at V and 5 bases at J, leaving 11 bases unmatched. The method was immunoSEQ multiplex PCR; TCRdb's version includes in-frame clones alone and lacks a portion of them. Of approximately 60,000 clones in the sample, about 87% were seen once. This chain joins TRBV28 and TRBJ2-2, with 13 bases lining up with TRBD2. The clonotype comes from an adult with an advanced solid tumor such as melanoma, head and neck, liver or kidney cancer. Source: CD4+ or CD8+ T cells sorted from blood, taken in a trial of the OX40 agonist ivuxolimab. The CDR3 sequence is CASSARLAGGRGTGELFF. The CDR3 DNA reads TGTGCCAGCAGTGCCCGACTAGCGGGAGGCCGGGGGACCGGGGAGCTGTTTTTT. The entire variable domain, with the rest obtained from reference TRBV28 and TRBJ2-2, is as follows: DVKVTQSSRYLVKRTGEKVFLECVQDMDHENMFWYRQDPGLGLRLIYFSYDVKMKEKGDIPEGYSVSREKKERFSLILESASTNQTSMYLCASSARLAGGRGTGELFFGEGSRLTVL.